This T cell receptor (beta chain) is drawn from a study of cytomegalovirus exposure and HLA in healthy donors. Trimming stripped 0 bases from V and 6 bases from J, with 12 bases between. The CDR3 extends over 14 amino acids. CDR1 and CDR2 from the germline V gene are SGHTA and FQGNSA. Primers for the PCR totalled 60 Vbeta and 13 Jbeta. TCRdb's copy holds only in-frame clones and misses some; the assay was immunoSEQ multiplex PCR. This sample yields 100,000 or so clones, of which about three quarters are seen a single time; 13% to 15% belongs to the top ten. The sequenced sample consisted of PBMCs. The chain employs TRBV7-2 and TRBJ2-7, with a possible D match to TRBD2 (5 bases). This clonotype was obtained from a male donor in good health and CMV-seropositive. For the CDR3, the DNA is TGTGCCAGCAGCTTAGCACCGGGGAGAGGCGAGCAGTACTTC. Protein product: CASSLAPGRGEQYF. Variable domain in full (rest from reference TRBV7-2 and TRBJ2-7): GAGVSQSPSNKVTEKGKDVELRCDPISGHTALYWYRQSLGQGLEFLIYFQGNSAPDKSGLPSDRFSAERTGGSVSTLTIQRTQQEDSAVYLCASSLAPGRGEQYFGPGTRLTVT.